The 22 T cell receptor beta chains presented below share a single source sample, sequenced in a study of cytomegalovirus exposure and HLA in healthy donors. Primers included in the PCR were 60 Vbeta and 13 Jbeta primers. TCRdb's copy holds only in-frame clones and misses some; the assay was immunoSEQ multiplex PCR. The sample carries 120,000 to 150,000 clones, more than 65% recorded once. Specimen: PBMCs. These receptor sequences come from a man younger than 40 in good health and CMV-seropositive.

This chain links TRBV29-1 with TRBJ2-3; the D is unclear. V gave up 7 bases and J gave up 1 base, with 9 bases separating them. The CDR3 runs 12 residues. Germline V gene lookup returns CDR1 SQVTM and CDR2 ANQGSEA. The CDR3, as DNA: TGCAGCGCCGGAGTGGGCACAGATACGCAGTATTTT. Translating gives CSAGVGTDTQYF.

The chain recombines TRBV6-5 with TRBJ1-5, with TRBD1 as a possible D gene (5 bases). The germline V gene encodes CDR1 MNHEY and CDR2 SVGAGI. CDR3 length equals 14 residues. Between the trimmed V and J ends, which lost 0 bases and 6 bases, there was a span of 9 bases. CDR3 region: CASSYSRVGQPQHF. CDR3 DNA sequence: TGTGCCAGCAGTTACTCCAGGGTGGGTCAGCCCCAGCATTTT.

This clone was detected only once. The rearrangement links TRBV27 to TRBJ1-5; weak D call: TRBD1 (6 bases). The V gene lost 0 bases and the J gene lost 0 bases, with 18 bases spanning the gap. Germline V gene lookup returns CDR1 MNHEY and CDR2 SMNVEV (reference sequence). CDR3 length equals 19 residues. The CDR3 nucleotides are TGTGCCAGCAGTTTATCTAGTCCGACAGGCCTTAATAGCAATCAGCCCCAGCATTTT. It translates to CASSLSSPTGLNSNQPQHF.

The chain couples TRBV11-2 to TRBJ2-7, with D hard to call. The V gene's germline CDR1 is SGHAT and CDR2 FQNNGV. This CDR3 is 14 amino acids long. Between the trimmed V and J ends, which lost 2 bases and 1 base, there was a span of 9 bases. The CDR3 sequence is CASSLLSGSYEQYF. In DNA form, the CDR3 reads TGTGCCAGCAGCTTATTATCGGGTTCCTACGAGCAGTACTTC.

The chain has TRBV30 and TRBJ1-5, with D uncertain. The CDR3 is 15 residues long. V was cut by 1 base and J by 4 bases, with 14 bases left in between. CDR1 is GTSNPN, CDR2 SVGIG, per germline (reference sequence). CDR3 sequence: CAWSGRGPHNQPQHF. The CDR3 DNA reads as TGTGCCTGGAGTGGGCGCGGGCCTCATAATCAGCCCCAGCATTTT.

The chain joins TRBV4-1 to TRBJ1-4; maybe TRBD1 (6 bases). The CDR3 runs 14 residues. Germline CDR1 reads MGHRA; CDR2 reads YSYEKL. Trimming took off 4 bases at V and 8 bases at J, with 14 bases between the two ends. The CDR3 DNA follows: TGCGCCAGCAGCCTTGGGCGGGGGGCCGAAAAACTGTTTTTT. This encodes CASSLGRGAEKLFF.

The chain recombines TRBV28 with TRBJ2-3; 12 bases map to TRBD2. This CDR3 is 15 amino acids long. Germline trimming cut 5 bases from V and 3 bases from J; bases unmatched to any gene: 3. Germline V gene lookup returns CDR1 MDHEN and CDR2 SYDVKM. The CDR3 sequence: CASSGLAGWTDTQYF. CDR3 coding DNA: TGTGCCAGCAGTGGACTAGCGGGATGGACAGATACGCAGTATTTT. Full variable domain (outside the CDR3, taken from reference TRBV28 and TRBJ2-3): DVKVTQSSRYLVKRTGEKVFLECVQDMDHENMFWYRQDPGLGLRLIYFSYDVKMKEKGDIPEGYSVSREKKERFSLILESASTNQTSMYLCASSGLAGWTDTQYFGPGTRLTVL.

For the CDR3, the DNA is TGTGCCAGCAGCGTGAGGCAGTTCGGGAACACTGAAGCTTTCTTT. It translates to CASSVRQFGNTEAFF. The rearrangement joins TRBV28 to TRBJ1-1; no clear D. Germline CDR1 reads MDHEN; CDR2 reads SYDVKM. There are 15 residues in the CDR3. The germline V and J ends were trimmed by 6 bases and 1 base, with 15 bases remaining between them.

This clone was detected a few times. The CDR3 DNA sequence: TGTGCCAGCAGCCAGAATTTGGCTAGCACTGAAGCTTTCTTT. Translating it yields CASSQNLASTEAFF. The V and J genes are TRBV7-8 and TRBJ1-1, with D hard to call. Looked up from germline, CDR1 is SGHVS and CDR2 is FQNEAQ. The CDR3 is 14 amino acids. V was clipped by 5 bases and J by 4 bases, with 14 bases between them.

CDR3 DNA sequence: TGTGCCACCAGCAGACCGACAGGGGTCGAGGAGACCCAGTACTTC. Protein: CATSRPTGVEETQYF. The chain is built from TRBV15 and TRBJ2-5, with TRBD1 matching 8 bases. CDR1 and CDR2 from the germline V gene are LNHNV and YYDKDF (reference sequence). J gave up 5 bases and V 2 bases, and 7 bases lay outside the gene matches. This CDR3 has 15 residues.

This chain uses TRBV6-1 with TRBJ1-3, with unresolved D. Per germline, CDR1 MNHNS and CDR2 SASEGT. V lost 4 bases, J lost 1 base, and 8 bases lay in between. The CDR3 is made up of 14 amino acids. The CDR3 DNA reads TGTGCCAGCAGTGTTCGGGGATCTGGAAACACCATATATTTT. This encodes CASSVRGSGNTIYF.

The rearrangement links TRBV11-3 to TRBJ2-3; D is perhaps TRBD2 (6 bases). Germline assignment: CDR1 SGHNT and CDR2 YENEEA. The germline V and J ends were trimmed by 0 bases and 1 base, with 8 bases remaining between them. CDR3 length: 15 amino acids. The CDR3: CASSLDGGGTDTQYF. The CDR3 DNA reads as TGTGCCAGCAGCTTAGATGGCGGGGGCACAGATACGCAGTATTTT.

This rearrangement joins TRBV4-1 to TRBJ1-4, with 8 bases identical to TRBD1. The junction had 2 bases not matched to a gene; V was cut back by 4 bases and J by 13 bases. This CDR3 has 11 amino acids. CDR1 MGHRA and CDR2 YSYEKL come from the germline V gene. The CDR3 reads CASSRGQGLFF. The DNA of the CDR3 is TGCGCCAGCAGCCGCGGACAGGGACTGTTTTTT.

The rearrangement links TRBV30 to TRBJ1-2; tentatively, D is TRBD1 (5 bases). V dropped 0 bases and J dropped 4 bases, with 15 bases sitting between them. The germline CDR1 and CDR2 sequences are GTSNPN and SVGIG (reference sequence). The CDR3 has 15 amino acids. Here the CDR3 DNA reads TGTGCCTGGAGTGTATGGACAAAGGTTGCCTATGGCTACACCTTC. Protein sequence: CAWSVWTKVAYGYTF.

The rearrangement links TRBV19 to TRBJ2-7, with TRBD2 matching over 11 bases. Trimming cost V 5 bases and J 3 bases; bases outside gene matches: 3. The CDR3 contains 14 residues. Germline assignment: CDR1 LNHDA and CDR2 SQIVND (reference sequence). The CDR3 DNA follows: TGTGCCAGTAGTCCCGGGACTAGCGGCTACGAGCAGTACTTC. Protein sequence: CASSPGTSGYEQYF.

The chain carries TRBV6-5 and TRBJ2-2; 8 nucleotides match TRBD2. The trim removed 1 base at V and 4 bases at J, leaving 5 bases unmatched. Germline-derived CDR1 and CDR2 are MNHEY and SVGAGI. The CDR3 is made up of 16 amino acids. The CDR3, as DNA: TGTGCCAGCAGTTACTTTAGCGGGGCTGCCACCGGGGAGCTGTTTTTT. Its translation: CASSYFSGAATGELFF.

This chain joins TRBV28 and TRBJ1-2; D is possibly TRBD1 (6 bases). Deletions cut 5 bases from V and 3 bases from J, with 16 bases between. This CDR3 comprises 15 residues. Germline loops: CDR1 MDHEN, CDR2 SYDVKM. Here the CDR3 DNA reads TGTGCCAGCAGTCCCGGCGGCAGGGGTTACTATGGCTACACCTTC. It specifies CASSPGGRGYYGYTF.

This chain connects TRBV5-5 to TRBJ2-7; TRBD2 matches at 13 bases. The ends lost 0 bases at V and 7 bases at J; junction bases unmatched: 4. The CDR3 length is 15 residues. Germline CDR1 is SGHKS and CDR2 is YYEKEE (reference sequence). In DNA form, the CDR3 reads TGTGCCAGCAGCTTGGCACTAGCGGGGGGGAGTGAGCAGTACTTC. Protein sequence: CASSLALAGGSEQYF.

This clone was picked up a small number of times. The same CDR3 also results from other DNA sequences found in this sample. CDR3 coding DNA: TGTGCCAGCAGCTTGCAGGGGGCATACGAGCAGTACTTC. Amino acid sequence: CASSLQGAYEQYF. This chain uses TRBV5-5 with TRBJ2-7; the match to TRBD1 covers 8 bases. Per germline, CDR1 SGHKS and CDR2 YYEKEE (reference sequence). The CDR3 is made up of 13 amino acids. Unmatched junction bases numbered 1, after V lost 1 base and J lost 4 bases. Using reference TRBV5-5 and TRBJ2-7 for the parts outside the CDR3, the full variable domain is DAGVTQSPTHLIKTRGQQVTLRCSPISGHKSVSWYQQVLGQGPQFIFQYYEKEERGRGNFPDRFSARQFPNYSSELNVNALLLGDSALYLCASSLQGAYEQYFGPGTRLTVT.

This clone came up a few times. Just one base apart from a much larger clone, this may be a read error. The CDR3, as DNA: TGTGCCAGCAGGGGACAGGGGAACACTGAAGCTTTCTTT. It translates to CASRGQGNTEAFF. The rearrangement joins TRBV28 to TRBJ1-1; 9 nucleotides align to TRBD1. V gave up 6 bases and J gave up 1 base; unmatched junction bases: 0. Germline V gives CDR1 MDHEN, CDR2 SYDVKM. This CDR3 spans 13 amino acids.

The rearrangement uses TRBV15 and TRBJ1-5, with 7 bases fitting TRBD1. CDR3 length equals 13 residues. Germline values: CDR1 LNHNV, CDR2 YYDKDF (reference sequence). V gave up 6 bases and J gave up 8 bases; unmatched junction bases: 7. The CDR3 spells CATRGQSSEPQHF. CDR3 DNA: TGTGCCACCAGGGGACAGTCGTCCGAGCCCCAGCATTTT.

This clone was counted a single time. V gene TRBV5-1 combines with J gene TRBJ1-5; TRBD1 might be the D (5 bases). The CDR3 has 15 amino acids. V lost 0 bases and J 7 bases, leaving 14 bases between the germline ends. Looked up from germline, CDR1 is SGHRS and CDR2 is YFSETQ. For the CDR3, the DNA is TGCGCCAGCAGCTTGGGTTCCAGGGAGGGCCAGCCCCAGCATTTT. Its translation is CASSLGSREGQPQHF.